A single sample is the source of the 8 T cell receptor beta chains below, sequenced in a study of beta chain features in type 1 diabetes. TCRB transcripts that were expressed got sequenced, as all of the isolated RNA had been reverse transcribed. Sequencing was performed with immunoSEQ multiplex PCR; in TCRdb, only in-frame clones are kept and a portion is missing. The sample lists 150,000 to 160,000 clones, around 10% occurring once. Sequencing was carried out using central memory CD4+ T cells from blood. Receptors were obtained from a young man in good health.

In this sample, this clone turned up a few times. The chain uses TRBV4-1 and TRBJ2-5; TRBD2 matches at 8 bases. Germline trimming cut 6 bases from V and 1 base from J; bases unmatched to any gene: 7. CDR3 size: 15 residues. CDR1 MGHRA and CDR2 YSYEKL come from the germline V gene. The CDR3 region is CASSQRELLQETQYF. CDR3 DNA sequence: TGCGCCAGCAGTCAGCGGGAGCTTCTCCAAGAGACCCAGTACTTC.

This clone was observed a few times. The chain recombines TRBV2 with TRBJ1-5, with D hard to call. Trimming took 4 bases from V and 4 from J, leaving 11 bases between them. Per germline, CDR1 SNHLY and CDR2 FYNNEI. This CDR3 spans 14 amino acids. CDR3 in amino acids: CASSVRSENQPQHF. The CDR3 nucleotides are TGTGCCAGCAGTGTGAGGTCCGAGAATCAGCCCCAGCATTTT.

Concerning this clone: A much larger clone differs from this one at a single base, so this may be a read error. This chain connects TRBV11-2 to TRBJ2-2, with unresolved D. V lost 0 bases to trimming and J lost 6 bases, with 8 bases between them. Per germline, CDR1 SGHAT and CDR2 FQNNGV. The CDR3 is 14 amino acids. The CDR3 DNA reads as TGTGCCAGCAGCTTAGACCGCGGCGCCGGGGAGCTGTTTTTT. Protein sequence: CASSLDRGAGELFF.

This clone has more than one count but fewer than ten. The V gene is TRBV27, the J gene TRBJ1-4; 7 nucleotides agree with TRBD1. The V and J ends lost 6 bases and 0 bases, in that order; junction bases with no gene match: 7. CDR3 length equals 16 residues. The V gene's germline CDR1 is MNHEY and CDR2 SMNVEV (reference sequence). CDR3 DNA: TGTGCCAGCAGGATTGGGACAGAAACAACTAATGAAAAACTGTTTTTT. This encodes CASRIGTETTNEKLFF. The variable domain in full, with the rest retrieved from reference TRBV27 and TRBJ1-4, is EAQVTQNPRYLITVTGKKLTVTCSQNMNHEYMSWYRQDPGLGLRQIYYSMNVEVTDKGDVPEGYKVSRKEKRNFPLILESPSPNQTSLYFCASRIGTETTNEKLFFGSGTQLSVL.

This clone was detected many times. Written as DNA, the CDR3 is TGCGCCAGCAGCCAAACTAGAGATGAGCAGTTCTTC. Translating gives CASSQTRDEQFF. The rearrangement links TRBV4-3 to TRBJ2-1; a weak D match, TRBD2 (5 bases). CDR1 and CDR2 (germline): LGHNA, YSLEER. CDR3 size: 12 residues. V was pared by 2 bases and J by 8 bases, with 7 bases between.

V gene TRBV4-3 combines with J gene TRBJ2-5; D gene uncertain. This CDR3 is 15 amino acids long. Germline CDR1 reads LGHNA; CDR2 reads YSLEER. V dropped 0 bases and J dropped 7 bases, with 15 bases sitting between them. The CDR3 spells CASSQDQESLRTQYF. The CDR3 nucleotides are TGCGCCAGCAGCCAAGATCAGGAGTCCCTACGGACCCAGTACTTC.

Relative to its sample, this clone is medium-sized. The genes are TRBV4-2 and TRBJ2-7; 9 bases are a match to TRBD2. The CDR3 runs to 17 residues. V was pared by 1 base and J by 0 bases, with 7 bases of the junction left unmatched. Germline CDR1 and CDR2: LGHNA and YNFKEQ. For the CDR3, the DNA is TGTGCCAGCAGCCAAGTAGTAGCGGGGGAGAGCTCCTACGAGCAGTACTTC. Translation gives CASSQVVAGESSYEQYF.

The chain joins TRBV18 to TRBJ2-7; D gene ambiguous. The length of the CDR3 is 15 residues. From germline, CDR1 is KGHSH and CDR2 LQKENI. V lost 3 bases and J 5 bases, leaving 17 bases between the germline ends. CDR3 residues: CASSPNFQNGNEQYF. CDR3 bases: TGTGCCAGCTCACCTAATTTTCAGAACGGTAACGAGCAGTACTTC.